Below, 10 T cell receptor beta chains from the same sample are listed, as sequenced in a study of T cell repertoires in cytomegalovirus infection. One entry per CDR3 protein results from TCRdb running MiXCR on the reads. This table holds approximately 730,000 distinct CDR3 sequences, 25% to 30% found once. No antigen has been assigned to these receptors. The starting material was cultured CD8+ T cells from PBMCs, obtained from culture after CMV antigen stimulation. The receptor source for this set is a human donor in good health (CMV status not recorded). Some clones in this sample may be carry-over from other donors' samples.

This clonotype has just a few counts. The chain couples TRBV20-1 to TRBJ1-3; tentative D call: TRBD1 (6 bases). The ends were cut back, 5 bases at V and 0 bases at J, with 14 bases in the middle. CDR1 and CDR2 from the germline V gene are DFQATT and SNEGSKA (reference sequence). The CDR3 is 15 amino acids. DNA of the CDR3: TGCAGTGCTCGGGACTACAGGGACTCTGGAAACACCATATATTTT. As protein: CSARDYRDSGNTIYF.

This clonotype has just a few counts. V and J are TRBV14 and TRBJ2-1; D is ambiguous. This CDR3 spans 14 amino acids. Trimming stripped 2 bases from V and 14 bases from J, with 19 bases between. Per the germline V gene, CDR1 is SGHDN and CDR2 is FVKESK. The CDR3 nucleotides are TGTGCCAGCAGCCAATCTTCGACACTCACCGTGGAGTTCTTC. Its translation: CASSQSSTLTVEFF.

The chain has TRBV6-5 and TRBJ2-3, with D perhaps TRBD1 (5 bases). Germline V gene lookup returns CDR1 MNHEY and CDR2 SVGAGI. The CDR3 loop spans 15 amino acids. V was trimmed by 6 bases and J by 2 bases, leaving 15 bases between them. CDR3 in amino acids: CASSPTWGPTDTQYF. The CDR3 bases are TGTGCCAGCAGCCCGACATGGGGCCCCACAGATACGCAGTATTTT.

CDR3 nucleotide sequence: TGTGCCAGCAGCCGCAGAGGGGGCGCGGGCACAGATACGCAGTATTTT. This translates into CASSRRGGAGTDTQYF. This chain connects TRBV7-3 to TRBJ2-3; the match to TRBD1 covers 7 bases. Germline-derived CDR1 and CDR2 are SGHTA and FQGTGA. Trimming took 5 bases from V and 1 from J; bases not matched to a gene: 9. The length of the CDR3 is 16 residues.

The V and J genes are TRBV4-2 and TRBJ2-1, with TRBD2 as a possible D gene (7 bases). This CDR3 comprises 16 residues. Per the germline V gene, CDR1 is LGHNA and CDR2 is YNFKEQ. The V end lost 0 bases, the J end lost 5 bases, and 14 bases lay between the germline ends. Here the CDR3 reads CASSQDRGGGHNEQFF. CDR3 sequence (DNA): TGTGCCAGCAGCCAAGATAGGGGGGGGGGCCACAATGAGCAGTTCTTC.

The V gene is TRBV4-1, the J gene TRBJ2-7; a weak D match, TRBD1 (6 bases). This CDR3 is built from 15 residues. Trimming removed 0 bases from V and 3 bases from J, with 12 bases in between. Per germline, CDR1 MGHRA and CDR2 YSYEKL. CDR3 bases: TGCGCCAGCAGCCAAGAGGCAGGACAGTACTACGAGCAGTACGTC. Protein sequence: CASSQEAGQYYEQYV.

The genes are TRBV19 and TRBJ1-1; the D is unclear. Deletions cut 6 bases from V and 3 bases from J, with 14 bases between. Per the germline V gene, CDR1 is LNHDA and CDR2 is SQIVND (reference sequence). CDR3 length: 14 amino acids. The DNA of the CDR3 is TGTGCCAGTAGCCCAAAACGGTCCCACACTGAAGCTTTCTTT. It encodes CASSPKRSHTEAFF. Drawing the rest from reference TRBV19 and TRBJ1-1, the complete variable domain is DGGITQSPKYLFRKEGQNVTLSCEQNLNHDAMYWYRQDPGQGLRLIYYSQIVNDFQKGDIAEGYSVSREKKESFPLTVTSAQKNPTAFYLCASSPKRSHTEAFFGQGTRLTVV.

This CDR3 reads CASSLSGGEQETQYF. CDR3 in DNA: TGTGCCAGCAGCTTAAGCGGGGGGGAACAAGAGACCCAGTACTTC. This chain uses TRBV7-9 with TRBJ2-5; 10 nucleotides match TRBD2. This CDR3 comprises 15 residues. With 2 bases clipped from V and 2 bases from J, the junction kept 2 bases outside the gene matches. Germline CDR1 reads SEHNR; CDR2 reads FQNEAQ (reference sequence).

V gene TRBV6-6 combines with J gene TRBJ2-5; TRBD1 agrees at 7 bases. With V trimmed by 5 bases and J by 5 bases, 11 bases remained unmatched. The CDR3 totals 15 residues. Germline lookup yields CDR1 MNHNY and CDR2 SVGAGI (reference sequence). CDR3 region: CASSPKQGRTETQYF. CDR3 DNA sequence: TGTGCCAGCAGTCCGAAACAGGGGCGCACGGAGACCCAGTACTTC.

The genes are TRBV5-4 and TRBJ1-1; unclear D gene. The CDR3 extends over 13 amino acids. CDR1 SGHNT and CDR2 YYREEE come from the germline V gene (reference sequence). V lost 6 bases and J lost 2, with 11 bases in between. DNA of the CDR3: TGTGCCAGCACCCAGATAGAAAACACTGAAGCTTTCTTT. Amino acids: CASTQIENTEAFF.